This TCR beta chain was recovered during a study of shared clonotypes between healthy human individuals. CDR3 size: 15 residues. Trimming removed 4 bases from V and 0 bases from J, with 11 bases in between. Germline assignment: CDR1 SGHRS and CDR2 YFSETQ. Study-wide points: Rarefaction showed sorted-subset sequencing was incomplete despite large depth.

The repertoire was sequenced with immunoSEQ multiplex PCR; TCRdb's copy has only in-frame clones and lacks some. The sample lists roughly 2 million clones, more than 90% seen once, with over 0.1% in the top ten. As regards this clone: The antigen is unknown.

V gene TRBV5-1 combines with J gene TRBJ1-3; D is ambiguous. Specimen: naive CD4+ T cells sorted from blood. This sample's subset: CD45RA+ positively selected. This receptor was identified in a man aged 18 to 30 in good health. In DNA form, the CDR3 reads TGCGCCAGCAGCCAGGACGGGAGCTCTGGAAACACCATATATTTT. Amino acids: CASSQDGSSGNTIYF.